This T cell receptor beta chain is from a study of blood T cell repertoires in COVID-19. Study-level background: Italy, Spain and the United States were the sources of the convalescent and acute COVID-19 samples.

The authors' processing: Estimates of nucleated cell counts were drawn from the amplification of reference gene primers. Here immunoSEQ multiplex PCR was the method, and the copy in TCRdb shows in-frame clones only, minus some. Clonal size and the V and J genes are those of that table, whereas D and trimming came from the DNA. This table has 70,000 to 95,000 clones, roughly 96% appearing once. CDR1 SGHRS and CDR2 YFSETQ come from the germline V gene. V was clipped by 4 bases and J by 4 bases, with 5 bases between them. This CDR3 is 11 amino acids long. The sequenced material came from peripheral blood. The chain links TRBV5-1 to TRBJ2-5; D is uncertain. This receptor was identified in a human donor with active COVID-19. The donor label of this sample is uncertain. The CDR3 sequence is CASSLRETQYF. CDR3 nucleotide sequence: TGCGCCAGCAGCCTTAGAGAGACCCAGTACTTC.